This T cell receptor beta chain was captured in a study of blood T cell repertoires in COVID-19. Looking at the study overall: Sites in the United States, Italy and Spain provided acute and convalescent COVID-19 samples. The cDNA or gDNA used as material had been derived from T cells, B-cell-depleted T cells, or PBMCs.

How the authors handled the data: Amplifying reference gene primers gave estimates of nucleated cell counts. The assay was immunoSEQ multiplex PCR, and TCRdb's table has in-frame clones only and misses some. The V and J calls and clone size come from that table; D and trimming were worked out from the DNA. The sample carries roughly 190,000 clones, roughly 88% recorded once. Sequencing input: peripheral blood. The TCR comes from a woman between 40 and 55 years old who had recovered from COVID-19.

The CDR3 loop reads CASSSSWGGTGELFF. The CDR3 DNA sequence: TGTGCCAGCAGTTCTTCCTGGGGGGGAACCGGGGAGCTGTTTTTT. The V gene is TRBV6-2 or TRBV6-3, the J gene TRBJ2-2; 7 bases align to TRBD2. The CDR3 has 15 amino acids. J gave up 5 bases and V 4 bases, and 7 bases lay outside the gene matches. Germline V gives CDR1 MNHEY, CDR2 SVGEGT.